This TCR beta chain was sequenced for a study of shared clonotypes between healthy human individuals. Study-wide results and caveats: Having only a few donors restricted how much genetic and exposure-history diversity was captured.

Donors had no recently reported acute infections or vaccinations and were HIV-negative. The study drew all its donors from Caucasian adults living in Nashville, Tennessee. Genomic DNA came from around 100 million PBMCs in unsorted samples. Repertoires were generated with immunoSEQ multiplex PCR, while TCRdb's copy carries only in-frame clones and drops some. The data show over 400,000 clones, approximately 80% seen once. This clone was counted only a few times. The antigen is unknown. CDR1 is LNHNV and CDR2 is YYDKDF in the germline V gene (reference sequence). The germline V and J ends were trimmed by 5 bases and 7 bases, with 30 bases remaining between them. The length of the CDR3 is 19 residues.

This TCR was sampled from a woman aged 40 to 50 in good health. Some clones in this sample may be carry-over from other donors' samples. This rearrangement joins TRBV15 to TRBJ1-5; D not resolved. The specimen was PBMCs. The CDR3 loop reads CATSQEALGFLADLQPQHF. DNA for the CDR3: TGTGCCACCAGCCAAGAAGCTCTTGGGTTTCTGGCGGATTTACAGCCCCAGCATTTT.